The 18 T cell receptor beta chains in this list originate from one sample, sequenced in a study of cytomegalovirus exposure and HLA in healthy donors. It was with 60 Vbeta and 13 Jbeta primers that the PCR ran. Profiling relied on immunoSEQ multiplex PCR, and the TCRdb table lists in-frame clones only, not all of them. The table shows 200,000 to 250,000 clones, with over 70% occurring only once. Sequencing input: PBMCs. Receptors were obtained from a woman aged 55 to 70 in good health and CMV-seropositive.

The chain has TRBV28 and TRBJ2-3, with 7 bases aligning to TRBD1. Unmatched junction bases numbered 11, after V lost 5 bases and J lost 0 bases. Germline V CDR1 and CDR2: MDHEN, SYDVKM. This CDR3 region has 17 residues. The CDR3 protein is CASSPPSGQPSTDTQYF. The CDR3, as DNA: TGTGCCAGCAGTCCCCCCTCGGGACAGCCTAGCACAGATACGCAGTATTTT.

The V gene is TRBV6-5, the J gene TRBJ1-6; possibly TRBD1 for D (5 bases). Deletions cut 2 bases from V and 10 bases from J, with 12 bases between. This CDR3 contains 14 residues. The germline V gene has CDR1 MNHEY and CDR2 SVGAGI. The CDR3 DNA follows: TGTGCCAGCAGTTACCAGGCAGGGCGATCACCCCTCCACTTT. It yields the protein CASSYQAGRSPLHF.

The V and J genes are TRBV28 and TRBJ2-3; D is perhaps TRBD1 (6 bases). The V end lost 11 bases, the J end lost 3 bases, and 15 bases lay between the germline ends. The length of the CDR3 is 13 residues. Germline assignment: CDR1 MDHEN and CDR2 SYDVKM. In nucleotides, the CDR3 is TGTGCCGGGGCGACAGGTGGAACAGATACGCAGTATTTT. Amino acid sequence: CAGATGGTDTQYF.

The rearrangement links TRBV5-4 to TRBJ2-1; maybe TRBD2 (6 bases). The CDR3 extends over 15 amino acids. Trimming shortened V by 1 base and J by 6 bases, and 14 bases separated the two germline ends. Germline CDR1 and CDR2: SGHNT and YYREEE (reference sequence). DNA of the CDR3: TGTGCCAGCAGCTTGTTCGGGAGTGTTGCCAATGAGCAGTTCTTC. This sequence encodes CASSLFGSVANEQFF.

The rearrangement joins TRBV6-5 to TRBJ2-1, with 8 bases lining up with TRBD2. The germline V gene has CDR1 MNHEY and CDR2 SVGAGI. Trimming removed 4 bases from V and 4 bases from J; junction bases left unmatched: 6. This CDR3 contains 15 residues. As DNA, the CDR3 is TGTGCCAGCAGTTCGGGCGGGGGGCCTTACAATGAGCAGTTCTTC. Translating it yields CASSSGGGPYNEQFF.

The chain joins TRBV19 to TRBJ1-1; 8 nucleotides line up with TRBD1. Looked up from germline, CDR1 is LNHDA and CDR2 is SQIVND (reference sequence). The junction had 3 bases not matched to a gene; V was cut back by 2 bases and J by 7 bases. The CDR3 length is 13 residues. The CDR3 sequence: CASSILGTGEAFF. The CDR3 nucleotides are TGTGCCAGTAGTATATTGGGGACAGGTGAAGCTTTCTTT.

The chain recombines TRBV23-1 with TRBJ2-5; the match to TRBD2 covers 7 bases. TRBV23-1 has ORF status, its function being uncertain. The V segment lost 4 bases and the J segment 7 bases; nucleotides outside the gene matches: 12. CDR3 length: 15 amino acids. Written as DNA, the CDR3 is TGCGCCAGCAGTCTTTCCGGACGGCCGGGGGGGACCCAGTACTTC. Protein sequence: CASSLSGRPGGTQYF.

This clone showed up just a few times. The J gene is TRBJ2-5, the V gene TRBV10-2; no definite D call. The CDR3 is 13 amino acids. Germline CDR1 and CDR2: WSHSY and SAAADI. V lost 6 bases and J 0 bases, leaving 8 bases between the germline ends. The CDR3 loop is CASSPLYQETQYF. CDR3 sequence (DNA): TGCGCCAGCAGCCCCTTGTACCAAGAGACCCAGTACTTC.

V and J are TRBV10-3 and TRBJ2-5; 10 bases map to TRBD1. Per the germline V gene, CDR1 is ENHRY and CDR2 is SYGVKD. CDR3 size: 14 residues. Trimming cost V 8 bases and J 5 bases; bases outside gene matches: 8. In DNA, the CDR3 is TGTGCCATCGGGGGGACAGGGGCTGCGGAGACCCAGTACTTC. As protein: CAIGGTGAAETQYF.

J is TRBJ1-6 and V is TRBV5-4; the match to TRBD1 covers 7 bases. The V and J ends lost 4 bases and 7 bases, in that order; junction bases with no gene match: 8. CDR3 length equals 15 residues. Germline CDR1 SGHNT, CDR2 YYREEE (reference sequence). As DNA, the CDR3 is TGTGCCAGCAGCCCGAAACAGGGGAACAATTCACCCCTCCACTTT. This codes for CASSPKQGNNSPLHF.

The chain is built from TRBV7-9 and TRBJ1-3, with a possible D match to TRBD1 (6 bases). Trimming removed 2 bases from V and 3 bases from J, with 14 bases in between. The CDR3 consists of 16 residues. From germline, CDR1 is SEHNR and CDR2 FQNEAQ (reference sequence). The CDR3, as DNA: TGTGCCAGCAGCTTAAAGGGACAAATGGGTGGAAACACCATATATTTT. This codes for CASSLKGQMGGNTIYF.

J is TRBJ1-1 and V is TRBV7-6, with TRBD1 matching 10 bases. This CDR3 spans 14 amino acids. The ends lost 6 bases at V and 3 bases at J; junction bases unmatched: 4. Germline V gives CDR1 SGHVS, CDR2 FNYEAQ. In DNA, the CDR3 is TGTGCCAGCAGTCGACAGGGGGCAGACACTGAAGCTTTCTTT. Translated: CASSRQGADTEAFF.

This clone was seen a handful of times. The rearrangement joins TRBV11-2 to TRBJ2-3, with 13 bases identical to TRBD2. The CDR3 length is 17 residues. J gave up 0 bases and V 5 bases, and 5 bases lay outside the gene matches. CDR1 is SGHAT, CDR2 FQNNGV, per germline. The CDR3 region has the DNA TGTGCCAGCAGCCCCTGGACTAGCGGGAGTAGCACAGATACGCAGTATTTT. This encodes CASSPWTSGSSTDTQYF.

The chain is built from TRBV19 and TRBJ2-1; 7 positions agree with TRBD1. CDR1 LNHDA and CDR2 SQIVND come from the germline V gene (reference sequence). The V and J ends lost 11 bases and 0 bases, in that order; junction bases with no gene match: 7. This CDR3 contains 14 residues. DNA for the CDR3: TGTGCCTCCCGCCGGGACAGCTCCTACAATGAGCAGTTCTTC. As protein: CASRRDSSYNEQFF.

CDR3 region: CASSRSATNEKLFF. The CDR3 DNA is TGTGCCAGCTCACGGAGTGCAACTAATGAAAAACTGTTTTTT. This chain uses TRBV18 with TRBJ1-4; D gene uncertain. Germline CDR1 and CDR2: KGHSH and LQKENI. The CDR3 totals 14 residues. Trimming removed 4 bases at V and 0 bases at J, with 6 bases between. The variable domain in full, completed from reference TRBV18 and TRBJ1-4, reads NAGVMQNPRHLVRRRGQEARLRCSPMKGHSHVYWYRQLPEEGLKFMVYLQKENIIDESGMPKERFSAEFPKEGPSILRIQQVVRGDSAAYFCASSRSATNEKLFFGSGTQLSVL.

This chain uses TRBV4-2 with TRBJ2-3; D is possibly TRBD2 (6 bases). The CDR3 extends over 16 amino acids. In germline, CDR1 is LGHNA, CDR2 YNFKEQ. The V and J ends lost 3 bases and 8 bases respectively, with 21 bases between them. The chain's CDR3 is CASSHQQGLPGGTQYF. CDR3 nucleotide sequence: TGTGCCAGCAGCCATCAGCAGGGATTACCCGGGGGTACGCAGTATTTT.

This clone was observed a single time. This sequence joins TRBV30 and TRBJ2-2; TRBD1 agrees at 8 bases. CDR3 length: 14 residues. Trimming removed 5 bases from V and 8 bases from J; junction bases left unmatched: 10. Germline CDR1 reads GTSNPN; CDR2 reads SVGIG (reference sequence). The CDR3 DNA is TGTGCCTGGGCCCAGGGGGCCCTTGGTGGGGAGCTGTTTTTT. Its translation is CAWAQGALGGELFF.

The chain has TRBV7-8 and TRBJ2-7; D gene ambiguous. Germline V gives CDR1 SGHVS, CDR2 FQNEAQ. The CDR3 length is 13 residues. V lost 4 bases, J lost 3 bases, and 10 bases lay in between. The CDR3 reads CASSSKYNYEQYF. As DNA, the CDR3 is TGTGCCAGCAGCTCCAAATACAACTACGAGCAGTACTTC.